A selection of T cell receptor beta chains follows, all from one sample in a study of OX40 agonist ivuxolimab in advanced cancers. Profiling relied on immunoSEQ multiplex PCR, and the TCRdb table lists in-frame clones only, not all of them. The sample consists of 65,000 to 70,000 clones, 60% to 85% of them appearing once. The input for sequencing was CD4+ or CD8+ T cells sorted from blood, taken in a trial of the OX40 agonist ivuxolimab. These receptors were obtained from an adult with an advanced solid tumor such as melanoma, head and neck, liver or kidney cancer. CDR3s leave out the opening cysteine and the closing phenylalanine or tryptophan. A D gene is named only where the DNA matches it firmly.

d_call | j_call | v_call | cdr3_aa
TRBD2 | TRBJ2-5 | TRBV4-1 | ASSQRLAGGGETQY
TRBD1 | TRBJ2-7 | TRBV10-3 | AITPGQGAYEQY
TRBD2 | TRBJ2-3 | TRBV11-3 | ASSREGRGDTQY
TRBD1 | TRBJ2-3 | TRBV19 | ATAGQGADTQY
. | TRBJ2-2 | TRBV9 | ASRRNTGELF
. | TRBJ1-3 | TRBV7-9 | ASSLGDLSGNTIY
TRBD1 | TRBJ2-5 | TRBV7-7 | ASSPGTGGETQY
. | TRBJ1-6 | TRBV27 | ASSLRTELNSPLH
. | TRBJ2-2 | TRBV6-1 | ASRAQANTGELF
. | TRBJ2-1 | TRBV5-1 | ASSLGGSYNEQF
. | TRBJ2-1 | TRBV5-1 | ASSLGPNYNEQF
. | TRBJ1-2 | TRBV29-1 | SVKDTGSYT
TRBD2 | TRBJ2-1 | TRBV2 | ASSKFTGTSGYNEQF
TRBD2 | TRBJ2-5 | TRBV10-2 | ASSEERGGWTQY
. | TRBJ2-7 | TRBV5-1 | ASRRSGARGPYEQY
TRBD1 | TRBJ1-5 | TRBV2 | ASRDDRVNQPQH
. | TRBJ1-1 | TRBV10-1 | ASTARWGPPGSYTEAF
. | TRBJ2-7 | TRBV5-1 | ATNRDTSSYEQY
TRBD2 | TRBJ2-2 | TRBV7-8 | ASSPHDIAGDGTGELF
TRBD1 | TRBJ1-4 | TRBV19 | ASSMSGTGRTNEKLF
. | TRBJ1-2 | TRBV12-5 | ASGLVPGFYGYT
TRBD1 | TRBJ2-2 | TRBV5-8 | ASSRPGTGKTGELF
TRBD2 | TRBJ2-2 | TRBV7-2 | ASSLGHAGGSGELF
TRBD1 | TRBJ2-2 | TRBV28 | ASRLGTGQGSSGELF
. | TRBJ1-4 | TRBV4-2 | ASSQGGPNEKLF
TRBD2 | TRBJ2-3 | TRBV2 | ASSGGLARDTQY
. | TRBJ2-7 | TRBV1 | TSSQEDVGLAGYYEQY
TRBD2 | TRBJ2-1 | TRBV5-1 | ASSSDTGLVGIEQF
TRBD2 | TRBJ2-5 | TRBV5-1 | ASSRVGLAGERGAQETQY
. | TRBJ2-2 | TRBV6-6 | ASSFTGELF
. | TRBJ2-7 | TRBV28 | ASSLNRAYEQY
TRBD1 | TRBJ1-4 | TRBV7-9 | ASSTGTGGLKLF
. | TRBJ2-3 | TRBV29-1 | SVAGKDTQY
. | TRBJ1-3 | TRBV4-1 | ASSQGGTGNTIY
TRBD1 | TRBJ1-3 | TRBV7-3 | ASSSTGFGNTIY
. | TRBJ1-3 | TRBV5-1 | ASSSGRGNGVNTIY
TRBD1 | TRBJ1-5 | TRBV6-1 | ASTPGQENQPQH
. | TRBJ1-5 | TRBV18 | ASSPDSNQPQH
. | TRBJ2-5 | TRBV7-9 | ASSLNGAVVQETQY
. | TRBJ2-3 | TRBV9 | ASSNLQRATDTQY
. | TRBJ1-1 | TRBV5-4 | ASSLAWFPEAF
TRBD1 | TRBJ1-3 | TRBV7-2 | ASSSESGQRGNTIY
. | TRBJ2-7 | TRBV4-1 | ASSQELSPHPYEQY
. | TRBJ2-7 | TRBV6-1 | ASRPGHGGSYEQY
. | TRBJ1-5 | TRBV28 | ASRLSRGAGQPQH
TRBD1 | TRBJ2-2 | TRBV6-5 | ASSLTGPGTGELF
TRBD2 | TRBJ2-1 | TRBV9 | ASSVEASGGREQF
TRBD1 | TRBJ1-5 | TRBV19 | ASLETGKRGQPQH
. | TRBJ1-1 | TRBV6-5 | ASRSRDMNTEAF
TRBD1 | TRBJ2-7 | TRBV25-1 | ASSDANRGRYEQY
TRBD1 | TRBJ1-1 | TRBV10-3 | AISTGGEAF
TRBD1 | TRBJ2-7 | TRBV7-9 | ASSLVSYRDRGSYEQY
. | TRBJ2-1 | TRBV18 | ASSPRQHNEQF
. | TRBJ1-6 | TRBV19 | ASSIKNTGPLYNSPLH
. | TRBJ2-1 | TRBV19 | ASSISGASEYNEQF
TRBD2 | TRBJ2-3 | TRBV11-2 | ASSLERLAGSDTQY
. | TRBJ1-4 | TRBV11-2 | ASSPGRLLAVNEKLF
. | TRBJ1-5 | TRBV18 | ASSRQKGNQPQH